The 27 T cell receptor beta chains below all came from one sample that was sequenced in a study of shared clonotypes between healthy human individuals. Clones were read by immunoSEQ multiplex PCR, and TCRdb kept only the in-frame ones, dropping some. This table has about 2.1 million clones, around 93% appearing once. CD45RO-negative, CCR7-selected cells formed the naive CD8 fraction, which excluded terminally differentiated effector memory CD45RA+ cells. The specimen sequenced was naive CD8+ T cells from PBMCs. These receptors were obtained from a man in his late teens or twenties in good health. Some clones in this sample may be carry-over from other donors' samples.

DNA for the CDR3: TGCGCCAGCAGCCAAGAGATCGGGCTAGCGAGCGAGCAGTACTTC. This gives the protein CASSQEIGLASEQYF. V usage is TRBV4-1 and J usage is TRBJ2-7, with a possible D match to TRBD2 (6 bases). V lost 0 bases to trimming and J lost 6 bases, with 15 bases between them. The CDR3 contains 15 residues. The V gene's germline CDR1 is MGHRA and CDR2 YSYEKL.

The chain joins TRBV6-6 to TRBJ2-1; D gene ambiguous. The germline V and J ends were trimmed by 8 bases and 5 bases, with 19 bases remaining between them. From germline, CDR1 is MNHNY and CDR2 SVGAGI (reference sequence). The CDR3 is made up of 15 amino acids. The DNA of the CDR3 is TGTGCCAGCTCGTTACAAAGCCGACCCAACAATGAGCAGTTCTTC. Translation: CASSLQSRPNNEQFF.

In its sample, this clone was seen once. This chain uses TRBV10-1 with TRBJ2-7; D tentatively fits TRBD1 or TRBD2 (5 bases each). The CDR3 length is 16 residues. The V gene lost 5 bases and the J gene lost 3 bases, with 20 bases spanning the gap. Germline lookup yields CDR1 WNHNN and CDR2 SYGVQD (reference sequence). The CDR3: CASSPSGSGRIYEQYF. In DNA, the CDR3 is TGCGCCAGCAGTCCGTCAGGTTCGGGACGGATCTACGAGCAGTACTTC.

This clone was seen a handful of times. The chain links TRBV29-1 to TRBJ1-1; D is ambiguous. The V gene's germline CDR1 is SQVTM and CDR2 ANQGSEA. This CDR3 is built from 11 residues. V was cut by 7 bases and J by 8 bases, with 14 bases left in between. CDR3 nucleotides: TGCAGCGGTCTGTCCACTAACGAAGCTTTCTTT. It translates to CSGLSTNEAFF.

In its sample, this clone was seen once. This chain joins TRBV2 and TRBJ2-2; D ambiguous. CDR1 is SNHLY and CDR2 is FYNNEI in the germline V gene. The CDR3 spans 12 residues. V was cut by 11 bases and J by 7 bases, with 14 bases left in between. The CDR3 nucleotides read TGTGCCGCCGACCGCGTGATCGGGGAGCTGTTTTTT. Translated: CAADRVIGELFF.

The J gene is TRBJ2-2, the V gene TRBV6-5, with D maybe TRBD2 (6 bases). The V end lost 1 base, the J end lost 1 base, and 10 bases lay between the germline ends. CDR1 and CDR2 (germline): MNHEY, SVGAGI. The CDR3 sequence is 16 residues long. The CDR3 here is CASSYWEALNTGELFF. CDR3 nucleotides: TGTGCCAGCAGTTACTGGGAGGCGCTGAACACCGGGGAGCTGTTTTTT.

The chain recombines TRBV4-2 with TRBJ2-1; tentative D call: TRBD2 (5 bases). V was clipped by 1 base and J by 0 bases, with 10 bases between them. Germline-derived CDR1 and CDR2 are LGHNA and YNFKEQ. This CDR3 has 16 residues. The CDR3 DNA reads as TGTGCCAGCAGCCAAGTACAGCGGAGCTCCTACAATGAGCAGTTCTTC. This gives the protein CASSQVQRSSYNEQFF.

The chain is built from TRBV7-9 and TRBJ2-7, with TRBD1 matching over 7 bases. V lost 4 bases and J lost 1; bases outside the gene matches: 7. In germline, CDR1 is SEHNR, CDR2 FQNEAQ (reference sequence). The CDR3 sequence is 15 residues long. CDR3 sequence reads: CASSSRDSSSYEQYF. CDR3 DNA: TGTGCCAGCAGCTCCCGGGACAGCTCATCCTACGAGCAGTACTTC. Full variable domain (missing parts from reference TRBV7-9 and TRBJ2-7): DTGVSQNPRHKITKRGQNVTFRCDPISEHNRLYWYRQTLGQGPEFLTYFQNEAQLEKSRLLSDRFSAERPKGSFSTLEIQRTEQGDSAMYLCASSSRDSSSYEQYFGPGTRLTVT.

The genes are TRBV4-1 and TRBJ1-2; D gene ambiguous. From germline, CDR1 is MGHRA and CDR2 YSYEKL. Deletions cut 7 bases from V and 2 bases from J, with 14 bases between. CDR3 length equals 14 residues. The CDR3 region has the DNA TGCGCCAGCACCCCATTAGCGGTGAACTATGGCTACACCTTC. This sequence encodes CASTPLAVNYGYTF.

The genes are TRBV15 and TRBJ2-1; D assignment may be TRBD1 or TRBD2 (5 bases each). Germline V gene sequence: CDR1 LNHNV, CDR2 YYDKDF (reference sequence). The CDR3 runs to 12 residues. Between the trimmed V and J ends, which lost 6 bases and 8 bases, there was a span of 11 bases. The CDR3 loop reads CATRDRDDEQFF. The CDR3 bases are TGTGCCACCAGAGACCGGGACGATGAGCAGTTCTTC.

The rearrangement links TRBV19 to TRBJ2-7, with 7 bases that match TRBD2. Germline trimming cut 5 bases from V and 5 bases from J; bases unmatched to any gene: 9. The CDR3 has 14 residues. From germline, CDR1 is LNHDA and CDR2 SQIVND (reference sequence). CDR3 DNA sequence: TGTGCCAGTAGTTGGGCGGGAGTTCTCGACGAGCAGTACTTC. Translating gives CASSWAGVLDEQYF.

This chain joins TRBV28 and TRBJ1-5, with D maybe TRBD1 (5 bases). Trimming left V 5 bases short and J 0 bases short, with 20 bases between. Germline V gene data show CDR1 as MDHEN and CDR2 as SYDVKM. CDR3 length: 18 amino acids. The DNA of the CDR3 is TGTGCCAGCAGTGGGGGAGGAGGCAAACCGTATAGCAATCAGCCCCAGCATTTT. Its protein is CASSGGGGKPYSNQPQHF.

This chain connects TRBV29-1 to TRBJ2-1; 9 nucleotides line up with TRBD2. The CDR3 consists of 15 residues. J was trimmed by 0 bases and V by 7 bases; bases with no gene match: 7. The germline CDR1 and CDR2 sequences are SQVTM and ANQGSEA. The CDR3 loop reads CSAGLARFSYNEQFF. Here the CDR3 DNA reads TGCAGCGCAGGACTAGCGAGGTTCTCCTACAATGAGCAGTTCTTC.

In DNA, the CDR3 is TGTGCCACCAGCAGATATGCTAGCGGGAGGGCCGGGTCCTACAATGAGCAGTTCTTC. It specifies CATSRYASGRAGSYNEQFF. The rearrangement links TRBV15 to TRBJ2-1, with 12 positions matching TRBD2. There are 19 residues in the CDR3. V lost 2 bases and J lost 1; bases outside the gene matches: 9. Germline V gene sequence: CDR1 LNHNV, CDR2 YYDKDF (reference sequence). Full variable domain (remainder filled in from reference TRBV15 and TRBJ2-1): DAMVIQNPRYQVTQFGKPVTLSCSQTLNHNVMYWYQQKSSQAPKLLFHYYDKDFNNEADTPDNFQSRRPNTSFCFLDIRSPGLGDTAMYLCATSRYASGRAGSYNEQFFGPGTRLTVL.

This clone was seen only once. Within the sample, other DNA sequences also encode this same CDR3. The chain employs TRBV27 and TRBJ2-7, with 7 bases fitting TRBD1. The CDR3 sequence is 14 residues long. Trimming took 5 bases from V and 3 from J; bases not matched to a gene: 7. Germline CDR1 and CDR2: MNHEY and SMNVEV (reference sequence). The CDR3 protein is CASSLADRVYEQYF. CDR3 nucleotides: TGTGCCAGCAGTCTAGCCGACAGGGTCTACGAGCAGTACTTC.

The chain couples TRBV15 to TRBJ2-7; a weak D match, TRBD2 (5 bases). The CDR3 has 15 amino acids. V lost 1 base, J lost 3 bases, and 13 bases lay in between. CDR1 LNHNV and CDR2 YYDKDF come from the germline V gene (reference sequence). CDR3: CATSRGGPPGYEQYF. CDR3 sequence (DNA): TGTGCCACCAGCAGAGGAGGGCCCCCGGGCTACGAGCAGTACTTC. Variable domain in full (rest from reference TRBV15 and TRBJ2-7): DAMVIQNPRYQVTQFGKPVTLSCSQTLNHNVMYWYQQKSSQAPKLLFHYYDKDFNNEADTPDNFQSRRPNTSFCFLDIRSPGLGDTAMYLCATSRGGPPGYEQYFGPGTRLTVT.

This chain connects TRBV9 to TRBJ2-3; 8 positions agree with TRBD1. Germline loops: CDR1 SGDLS, CDR2 YYNGEE. This CDR3 is built from 15 residues. Losses at the gene ends were 3 bases for V and 2 bases for J; bases not matched to a gene: 5. CDR3 sequence (DNA): TGTGCCAGCAGCGCGCAGGGGGCATCCACAGATACGCAGTATTTT. As protein: CASSAQGASTDTQYF. Full variable domain (rest looked up from reference TRBV9 and TRBJ2-3): DSGVTQTPKHLITATGQRVTLRCSPRSGDLSVYWYQQSLDQGLQFLIQYYNGEERAKGNILERFSAQQFPDLHSELNLSSLELGDSALYFCASSAQGASTDTQYFGPGTRLTVL.

The rearrangement links TRBV5-6 to TRBJ2-5; 7 positions match TRBD1. J was trimmed by 3 bases and V by 3 bases; bases with no gene match: 5. Per germline, CDR1 SGHDT and CDR2 YYEEEE. The CDR3 totals 14 residues. Here the CDR3 reads CASSSSGTEETQYF. Written as DNA, the CDR3 is TGTGCCAGCAGCTCCTCCGGGACAGAAGAGACCCAGTACTTC.

The chain has TRBV4-2 and TRBJ2-2; TRBD2 matches 10 bases. There are 18 residues in the CDR3. V shed 1 base, J shed 4 bases, and the junction held 9 bases outside the gene matches. Germline CDR1 and CDR2: LGHNA and YNFKEQ. The CDR3 DNA reads TGTGCCAGCAGCCAAGTACAGAGCGGGAGGGCCGGCACCGGGGAGCTGTTTTTT. Amino acids: CASSQVQSGRAGTGELFF.

The CDR3 bases are TGTGCCAGCAGCTTGTTATTCGGTAGTGACAGGGGGCCCTATGGCTACACCTTC. Amino acids: CASSLLFGSDRGPYGYTF. The genes are TRBV5-6 and TRBJ1-2; 10 bases fit TRBD1. The CDR3 covers 18 residues. Germline V gene data show CDR1 as SGHDT and CDR2 as YYEEEE. J lost 4 bases, V lost 1 base, and 13 bases had no gene match.

This clone was seen just once. CDR3 region: CATNDRGRNEQFF. In DNA, the CDR3 is TGTGCCACCAACGACAGGGGGCGGAATGAGCAGTTCTTC. The chain carries TRBV5-4 and TRBJ2-1, with TRBD1 matching over 10 bases. From germline, CDR1 is SGHNT and CDR2 YYREEE (reference sequence). V lost 9 bases to trimming and J lost 7 bases; unmatched junction nucleotides: 7. The CDR3 covers 13 residues.

Note on this clone: The same CDR3 arises from other DNA sequences in this sample as well. The chain joins TRBV7-9 to TRBJ2-7, with TRBD1 as a possible D gene (5 bases). CDR1 SEHNR and CDR2 FQNEAQ come from the germline V gene (reference sequence). V was clipped by 5 bases and J by 2 bases, with 7 bases between them. The CDR3 covers 12 residues. The CDR3 protein is CASSQGTYEQYF. CDR3 in DNA: TGTGCCAGCAGCCAGGGTACCTACGAGCAGTACTTC.

Of note for this clone: Relative to the germline gene, one junction end is altered; a read error may explain this. V usage is TRBV28 and J usage is TRBJ2-3; D remains ambiguous. CDR1 is MDHEN and CDR2 is SYDVKM in the germline V gene. This CDR3 spans 14 amino acids. The CDR3 reads CASSLGWAAETQYF. CDR3 nucleotides: TGTGCCAGCAGTTTGGGCTGGGCAGCAGAGACGCAGTATTTT.

The chain recombines TRBV6-4 with TRBJ2-7; D possibly corresponds to TRBD2 (6 bases). Germline values: CDR1 MRHNA, CDR2 SNTAGT. The CDR3 spans 15 residues. Trimming shortened V by 6 bases and J by 0 bases, and 15 bases separated the two germline ends. The CDR3 spells CASSQAGSGSYEQYF. CDR3 sequence (DNA): TGTGCCAGCAGCCAAGCGGGTAGCGGCTCCTACGAGCAGTACTTC.

CDR3 in DNA: TGTGCCAGCAGTGAAGATGAGGCCTCTGGCTACGAGCAGTACTTC. The encoded protein is CASSEDEASGYEQYF. The chain combines TRBV6-1 with TRBJ2-7; no clear D. This CDR3 contains 15 residues. The V gene lost 1 base and the J gene lost 3 bases, with 13 bases spanning the gap. CDR1 is MNHNS, CDR2 SASEGT, per germline.

This clone appeared once. V usage is TRBV4-3 and J usage is TRBJ2-2; D may correspond to TRBD1 or TRBD2 (6 bases each). V lost 3 bases and J 3 bases, leaving 17 bases between the germline ends. Per the germline V gene, CDR1 is LGHNA and CDR2 is YSLEER. This CDR3 contains 17 residues. The CDR3 here is CASSQQLPGADTGELFF. The CDR3 nucleotides read TGCGCCAGCAGCCAGCAGCTTCCGGGGGCGGACACCGGGGAGCTGTTTTTT.

The chain is built from TRBV9 and TRBJ1-2; the D gene is possibly TRBD1 (5 bases). The germline V gene has CDR1 SGDLS and CDR2 YYNGEE. The V gene lost 1 base and the J gene lost 8 bases, with 15 bases spanning the gap. This CDR3 is built from 14 residues. This chain's CDR3 is CASSVRGGGEGYTF. CDR3 nucleotide sequence: TGTGCCAGCAGCGTAAGGGGTGGCGGGGAAGGCTACACCTTC.